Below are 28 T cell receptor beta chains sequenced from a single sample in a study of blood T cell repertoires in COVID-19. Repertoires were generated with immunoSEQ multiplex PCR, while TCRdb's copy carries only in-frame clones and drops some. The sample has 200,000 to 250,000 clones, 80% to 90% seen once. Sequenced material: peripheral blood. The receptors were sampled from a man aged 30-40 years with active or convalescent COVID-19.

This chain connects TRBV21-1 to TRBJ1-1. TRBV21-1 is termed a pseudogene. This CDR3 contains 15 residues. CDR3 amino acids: CASSKGWGVNTEAFF. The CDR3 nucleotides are TGTGCCAGCAGCAAAGGCTGGGGAGTGAACACTGAAGCTTTCTTT.

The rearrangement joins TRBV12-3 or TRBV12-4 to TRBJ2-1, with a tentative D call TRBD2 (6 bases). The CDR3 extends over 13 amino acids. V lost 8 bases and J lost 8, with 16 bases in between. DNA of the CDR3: TGTGCCAGCTCCAGTCCTCCGGGGGATGAGCAGTTCTTC. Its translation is CASSSPPGDEQFF.

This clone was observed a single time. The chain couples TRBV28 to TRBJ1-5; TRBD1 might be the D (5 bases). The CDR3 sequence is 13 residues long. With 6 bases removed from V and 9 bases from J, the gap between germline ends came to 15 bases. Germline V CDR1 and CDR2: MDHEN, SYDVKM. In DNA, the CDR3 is TGTGCCAGCAGGCGGGACGGGGGTTGGCCCCAGCATTTT. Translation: CASRRDGGWPQHF.

As DNA, the CDR3 is TGCGCCAGCAGCCCTCCCGGACTGGGGGCCAACGTCCTGACTTTC. This encodes CASSPPGLGANVLTF. The chain recombines TRBV4-1 with TRBJ2-6; the D gene is possibly TRBD2 (5 bases). Trimming took 4 bases from V and 4 from J, leaving 11 bases between them. Germline CDR1 reads MGHRA; CDR2 reads YSYEKL. There are 15 residues in the CDR3.

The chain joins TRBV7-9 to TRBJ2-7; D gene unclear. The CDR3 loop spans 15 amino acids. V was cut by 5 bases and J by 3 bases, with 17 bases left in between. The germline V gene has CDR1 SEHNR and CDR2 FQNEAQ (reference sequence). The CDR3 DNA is TGTGCCAGCAGCCCACCGGCCGCCGACAACTACGAGCAGTACTTC. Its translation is CASSPPAADNYEQYF.

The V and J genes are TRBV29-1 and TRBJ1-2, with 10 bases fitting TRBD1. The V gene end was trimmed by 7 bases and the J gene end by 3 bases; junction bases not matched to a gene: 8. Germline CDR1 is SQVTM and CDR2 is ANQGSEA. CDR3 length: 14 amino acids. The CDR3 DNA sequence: TGCAGCGCCCTCGCGACAGGGGGCGACTATGGCTACACCTTC. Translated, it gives CSALATGGDYGYTF.

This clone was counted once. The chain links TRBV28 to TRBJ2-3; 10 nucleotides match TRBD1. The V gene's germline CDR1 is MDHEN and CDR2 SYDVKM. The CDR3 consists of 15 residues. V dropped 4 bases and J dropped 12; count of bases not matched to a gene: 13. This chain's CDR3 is CASSYSGQGTPGQYF. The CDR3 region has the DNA TGTGCCAGCAGTTATTCGGGACAGGGGACCCCGGGACAGTATTTT. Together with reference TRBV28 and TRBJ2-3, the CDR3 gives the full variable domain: DVKVTQSSRYLVKRTGEKVFLECVQDMDHENMFWYRQDPGLGLRLIYFSYDVKMKEKGDIPEGYSVSREKKERFSLILESASTNQTSMYLCASSYSGQGTPGQYFGPGTRLTVL.

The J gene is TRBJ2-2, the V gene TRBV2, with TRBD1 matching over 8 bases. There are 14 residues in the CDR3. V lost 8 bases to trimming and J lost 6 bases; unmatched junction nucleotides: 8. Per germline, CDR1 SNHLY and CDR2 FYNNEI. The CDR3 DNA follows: TGTGCCAGCTTTAAGGGCAGGGGGCCCGGGGAGCTGTTTTTT. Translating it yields CASFKGRGPGELFF.

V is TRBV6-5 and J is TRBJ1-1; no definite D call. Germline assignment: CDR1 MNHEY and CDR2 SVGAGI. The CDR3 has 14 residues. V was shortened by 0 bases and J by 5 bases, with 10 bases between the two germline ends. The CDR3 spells CASSYSSTGTEAFF. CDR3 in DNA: TGTGCCAGCAGTTACTCGAGTACGGGAACTGAAGCTTTCTTT.

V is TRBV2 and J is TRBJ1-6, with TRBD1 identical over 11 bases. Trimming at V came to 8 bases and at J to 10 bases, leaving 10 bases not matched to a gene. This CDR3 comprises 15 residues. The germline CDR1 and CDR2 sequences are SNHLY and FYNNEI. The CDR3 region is CASQDRGLSWSPLHF. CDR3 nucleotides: TGTGCCAGCCAGGACAGGGGGCTATCCTGGTCACCCCTCCACTTT.

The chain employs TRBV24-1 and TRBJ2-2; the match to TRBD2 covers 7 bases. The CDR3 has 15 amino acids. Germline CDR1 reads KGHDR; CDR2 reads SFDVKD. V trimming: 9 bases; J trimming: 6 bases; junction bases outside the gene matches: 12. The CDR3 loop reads CATYWGGSKAGELFF. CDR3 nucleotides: TGTGCCACCTACTGGGGCGGGAGCAAGGCCGGGGAGCTGTTTTTT.

Here the CDR3 reads CASSPWTGGGNQPQHF. In DNA, the CDR3 is TGTGCCAGCAGTCCCTGGACAGGGGGTGGCAATCAGCCCCAGCATTTT. The chain carries TRBV28 and TRBJ1-5; 10 positions agree with TRBD1. J was trimmed by 2 bases and V by 5 bases; bases with no gene match: 6. The CDR3 length is 16 residues. Germline CDR1 is MDHEN and CDR2 is SYDVKM.

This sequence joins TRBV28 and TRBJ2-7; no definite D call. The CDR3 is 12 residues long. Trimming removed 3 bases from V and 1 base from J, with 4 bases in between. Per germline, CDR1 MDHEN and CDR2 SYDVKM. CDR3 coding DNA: TGTGCCAGCAGTTTCCCATCCTACGAGCAGTACTTC. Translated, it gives CASSFPSYEQYF. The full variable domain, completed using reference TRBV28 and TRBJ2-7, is DVKVTQSSRYLVKRTGEKVFLECVQDMDHENMFWYRQDPGLGLRLIYFSYDVKMKEKGDIPEGYSVSREKKERFSLILESASTNQTSMYLCASSFPSYEQYFGPGTRLTVT.

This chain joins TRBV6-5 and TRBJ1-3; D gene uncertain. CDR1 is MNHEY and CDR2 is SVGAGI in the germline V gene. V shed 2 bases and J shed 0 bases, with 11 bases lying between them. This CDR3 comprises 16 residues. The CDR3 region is CASSYKSEYSGNTIYF. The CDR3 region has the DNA TGTGCCAGCAGTTACAAATCGGAGTACTCTGGAAACACCATATATTTT.

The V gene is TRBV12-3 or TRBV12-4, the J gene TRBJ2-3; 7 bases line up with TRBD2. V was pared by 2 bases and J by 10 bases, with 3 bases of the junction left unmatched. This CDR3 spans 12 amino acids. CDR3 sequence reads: CASSLLRGSQYF. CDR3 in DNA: TGTGCCAGCAGTTTATTGCGGGGGTCGCAGTATTTT.

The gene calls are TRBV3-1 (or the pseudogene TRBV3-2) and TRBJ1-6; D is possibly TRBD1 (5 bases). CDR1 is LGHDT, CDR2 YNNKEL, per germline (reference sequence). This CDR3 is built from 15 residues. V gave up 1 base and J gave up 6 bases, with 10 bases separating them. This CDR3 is CASSQAWGLNSPLHF. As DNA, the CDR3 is TGTGCCAGCAGCCAAGCGTGGGGACTTAATTCACCCCTCCACTTT.

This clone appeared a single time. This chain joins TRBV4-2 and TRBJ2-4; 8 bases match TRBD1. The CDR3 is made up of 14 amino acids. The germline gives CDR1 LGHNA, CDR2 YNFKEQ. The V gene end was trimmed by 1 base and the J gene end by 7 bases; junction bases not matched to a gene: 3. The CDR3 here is CASSQVQGANIQYF. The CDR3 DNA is TGTGCCAGCAGCCAAGTCCAGGGGGCCAACATTCAGTACTTC.

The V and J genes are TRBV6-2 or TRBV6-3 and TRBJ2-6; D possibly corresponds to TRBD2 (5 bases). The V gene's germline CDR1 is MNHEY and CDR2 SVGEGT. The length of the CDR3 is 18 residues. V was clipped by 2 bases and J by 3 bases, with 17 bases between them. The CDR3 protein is CASSYPSGGYFGANVLTF. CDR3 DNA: TGTGCCAGCAGTTACCCCTCCGGCGGGTACTTTGGGGCCAACGTCCTGACTTTC.

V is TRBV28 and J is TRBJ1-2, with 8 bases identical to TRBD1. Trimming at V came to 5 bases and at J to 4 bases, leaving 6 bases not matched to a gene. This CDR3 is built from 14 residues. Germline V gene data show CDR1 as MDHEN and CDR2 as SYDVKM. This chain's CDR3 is CASSPPDRVYGYTF. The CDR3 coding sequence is TGTGCCAGCAGTCCGCCGGACAGGGTCTATGGCTACACCTTC.

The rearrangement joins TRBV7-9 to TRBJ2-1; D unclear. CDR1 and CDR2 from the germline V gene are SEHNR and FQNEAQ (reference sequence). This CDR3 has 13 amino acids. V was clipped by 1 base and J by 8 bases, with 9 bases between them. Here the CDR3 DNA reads TGTGCCAGCAGCTTAGGAGCGTATGATGAGCAGTTCTTC. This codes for CASSLGAYDEQFF.

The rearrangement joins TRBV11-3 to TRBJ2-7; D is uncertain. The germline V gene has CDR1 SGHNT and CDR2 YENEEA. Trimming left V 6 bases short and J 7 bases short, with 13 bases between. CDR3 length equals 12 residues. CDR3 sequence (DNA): TGTGCCAGCAGTCACGGGTCTAGGGAGCAGTACTTC. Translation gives CASSHGSREQYF.

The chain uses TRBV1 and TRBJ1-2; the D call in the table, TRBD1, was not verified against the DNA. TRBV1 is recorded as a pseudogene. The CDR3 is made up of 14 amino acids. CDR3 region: CTSSQFRDRGPYTF. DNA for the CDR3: TGCACCAGCAGCCAGTTCCGGGACAGGGGGCCGTACACCTTC.

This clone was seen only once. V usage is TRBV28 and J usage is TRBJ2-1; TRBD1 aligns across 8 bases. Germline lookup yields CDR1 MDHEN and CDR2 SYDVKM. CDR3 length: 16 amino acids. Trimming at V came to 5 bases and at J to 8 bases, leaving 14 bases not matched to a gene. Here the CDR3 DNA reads TGTGCCAGCAGTCCGCCACTGCCAGGGGGCTCCGATGAGCAGTTCTTC. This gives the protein CASSPPLPGGSDEQFF.

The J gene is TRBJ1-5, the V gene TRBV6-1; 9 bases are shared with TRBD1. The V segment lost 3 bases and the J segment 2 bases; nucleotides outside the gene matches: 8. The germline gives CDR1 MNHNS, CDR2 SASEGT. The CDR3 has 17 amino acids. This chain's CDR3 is CASSDTPQGAGNQPQHF. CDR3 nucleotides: TGTGCCAGCAGTGATACACCACAGGGGGCAGGCAATCAGCCCCAGCATTTT.

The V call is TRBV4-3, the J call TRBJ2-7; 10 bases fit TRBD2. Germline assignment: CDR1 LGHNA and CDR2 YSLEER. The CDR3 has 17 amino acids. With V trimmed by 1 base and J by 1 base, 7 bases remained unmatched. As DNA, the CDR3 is TGCGCCAGCAGCCAAGCCCTAGCGGGAGCGAGGTCCTACGAGCAGTACTTC. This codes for CASSQALAGARSYEQYF.

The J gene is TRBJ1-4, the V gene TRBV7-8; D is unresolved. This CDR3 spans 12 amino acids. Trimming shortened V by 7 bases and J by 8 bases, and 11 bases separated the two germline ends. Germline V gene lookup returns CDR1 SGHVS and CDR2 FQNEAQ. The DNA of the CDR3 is TGTGCCAGCACCCCAAGAGGAGAAAAACTGTTTTTT. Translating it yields CASTPRGEKLFF.

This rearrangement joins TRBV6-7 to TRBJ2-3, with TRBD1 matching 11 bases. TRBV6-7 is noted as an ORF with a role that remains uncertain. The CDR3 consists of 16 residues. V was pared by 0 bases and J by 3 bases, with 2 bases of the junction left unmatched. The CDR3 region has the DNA TGTGCCAGCAGTTACTCCCGGGACAGGGGGACAGATACGCAGTATTTT. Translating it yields CASSYSRDRGTDTQYF.

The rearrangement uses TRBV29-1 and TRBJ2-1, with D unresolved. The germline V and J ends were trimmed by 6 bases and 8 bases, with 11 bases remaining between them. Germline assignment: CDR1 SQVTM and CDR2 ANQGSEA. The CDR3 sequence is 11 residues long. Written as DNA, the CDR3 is TGCAGCGTCTCGAGCCCCGATGAGCAGTTCTTC. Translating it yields CSVSSPDEQFF.